This record looks at one T cell receptor (beta chain) sequence and its context. The germline gives CDR1 GTSNPN, CDR2 SVGIG (reference sequence). V lost 0 bases to trimming and J lost 13 bases, with 15 bases between them. The CDR3 length is 13 residues. Source study methods: Estimation of nucleated cell counts was performed using reference gene primer amplification. Clones were read by immunoSEQ multiplex PCR, and TCRdb kept only the in-frame ones, dropping some. The D gene and trimming were derived from the DNA, and the V and J assignments and clone size from that table. Among about 250,000 clones listed, less than 85% were seen once. The source of the sample is a study of blood T cell repertoires in COVID-19. The overall study: Samples taken during acute and convalescent COVID-19 were collected in the United States, Italy and Spain. Sources were T cells, B-cell-depleted T cells, or PBMCs; the material itself was cDNA or gDNA.

This TCR was sampled from a woman aged 80 or over with active or convalescent COVID-19. The sequencing input was peripheral blood. The chain links TRBV30 to TRBJ1-4, with D unresolved. In DNA, the CDR3 is TGTGCCTGGAGTGTACGAAGCAGCGGGATACTGTTTTTT. Its translation is CAWSVRSSGILFF.